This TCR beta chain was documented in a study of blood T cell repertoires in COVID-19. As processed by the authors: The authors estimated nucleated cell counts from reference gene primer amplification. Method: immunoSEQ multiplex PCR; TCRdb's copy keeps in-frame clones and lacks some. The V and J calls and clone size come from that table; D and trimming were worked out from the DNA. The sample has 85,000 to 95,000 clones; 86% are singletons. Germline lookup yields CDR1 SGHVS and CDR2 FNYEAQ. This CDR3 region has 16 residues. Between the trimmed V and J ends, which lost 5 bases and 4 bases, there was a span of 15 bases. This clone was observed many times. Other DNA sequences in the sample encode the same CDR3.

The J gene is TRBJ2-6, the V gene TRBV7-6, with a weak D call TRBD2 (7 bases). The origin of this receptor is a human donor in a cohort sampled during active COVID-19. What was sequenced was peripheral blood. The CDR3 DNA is TGTGCCAGCAGCCCAAGAGGGGGGGCAGGGGCCAACGTCCTGACTTTC. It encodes CASSPRGGAGANVLTF.